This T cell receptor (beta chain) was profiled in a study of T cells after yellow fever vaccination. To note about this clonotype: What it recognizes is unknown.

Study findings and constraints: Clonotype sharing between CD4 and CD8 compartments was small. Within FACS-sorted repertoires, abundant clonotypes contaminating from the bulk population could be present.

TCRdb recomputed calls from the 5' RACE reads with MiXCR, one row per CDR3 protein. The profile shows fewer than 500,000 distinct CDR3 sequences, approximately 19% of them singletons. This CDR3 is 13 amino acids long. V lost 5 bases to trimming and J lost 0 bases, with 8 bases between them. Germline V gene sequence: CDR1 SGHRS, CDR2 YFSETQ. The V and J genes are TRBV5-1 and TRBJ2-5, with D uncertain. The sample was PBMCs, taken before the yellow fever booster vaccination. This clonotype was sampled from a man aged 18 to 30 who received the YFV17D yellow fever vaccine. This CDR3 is CASRLPHQETQYF. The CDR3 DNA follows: TGCGCCAGCAGACTCCCGCACCAAGAGACCCAGTACTTC. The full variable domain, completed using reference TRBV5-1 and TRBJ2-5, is KAGVTQTPRYLIKTRGQQVTLSCSPISGHRSVSWYQQTPGQGLQFLFEYFSETQRNKGNFPGRFSGRQFSNSRSEMNVSTLELGDSALYLCASRLPHQETQYFGPGTRLLVL.